The 19 T cell receptor beta chains below all came from one sample that was sequenced in a study of OX40 agonist ivuxolimab in advanced cancers. Here immunoSEQ multiplex PCR was the method, and the copy in TCRdb shows in-frame clones only, minus some. This sample has about 69,000 clones, with nearly 90% found just once. The sample in question was CD4+ or CD8+ T cells sorted from blood, obtained in a trial of the OX40 agonist ivuxolimab. Receptors were obtained from an adult with an advanced solid tumor such as melanoma, head and neck, liver or kidney cancer.

This clone was detected once. The chain joins TRBV18 to TRBJ1-2, with TRBD1 matching 8 bases. This CDR3 is built from 12 residues. Germline loops: CDR1 KGHSH, CDR2 LQKENI. Trimming cost V 4 bases and J 6 bases; bases outside gene matches: 1. CDR3 DNA sequence: TGTGCCAGCTCACTGGACAGGGATGGCTACACCTTC. As protein: CASSLDRDGYTF.

The V call is TRBV2, the J call TRBJ2-7, with D possibly being TRBD1 (6 bases). The CDR3 consists of 12 residues. Trimming shortened V by 7 bases and J by 12 bases, and 19 bases separated the two germline ends. The V gene's germline CDR1 is SNHLY and CDR2 FYNNEI. For the CDR3, the DNA is TGTGCCAGCACCGCGGACAGAGCCACGGGGTACTTC. It specifies CASTADRATGYF.

V is TRBV10-3 and J is TRBJ2-2, with D perhaps matching TRBD1 (5 bases). The CDR3 runs to 15 residues. Trimming took 0 bases from V and 1 from J, leaving 6 bases between them. In germline, CDR1 is ENHRY, CDR2 SYGVKD. The CDR3 region has the DNA TGTGCCATCAGTGAGTCGACAGTGAACACCGGGGAGCTGTTTTTT. This translates into CAISESTVNTGELFF.

The chain employs TRBV7-9 and TRBJ2-1; D may be TRBD2 (6 bases). Germline V gene data show CDR1 as SEHNR and CDR2 as FQNEAQ (reference sequence). The CDR3 consists of 15 residues. V shed 5 bases and J shed 9 bases, with 20 bases lying between them. The CDR3 DNA reads TGTGCCAGCAGCGTCCGGGACTCGGGTTTAGGTGAGCAGTTCTTC. Amino acid sequence: CASSVRDSGLGEQFF.

DNA of the CDR3: TGTGCCAGCAGCCCCCGACTCGCATCATCCGGCTACACCTTC. Its translation: CASSPRLASSGYTF. This chain links TRBV14 with TRBJ1-2; D gene uncertain. Germline loops: CDR1 SGHDN, CDR2 FVKESK. The CDR3 loop spans 14 amino acids. V was cut by 4 bases and J by 8 bases, with 17 bases left in between.

The count of this clone is one. The chain is built from TRBV4-1 and TRBJ1-5; no firm D call. The V gene's germline CDR1 is MGHRA and CDR2 YSYEKL. The CDR3 sequence is 15 residues long. V was pared by 1 base and J by 0 bases, with 7 bases between. DNA for the CDR3: TGCGCCAGCAGCCAAGCGACCATTAGCAATCAGCCCCAGCATTTT. It encodes CASSQATISNQPQHF.

Of note for this clone: Other DNA sequences in the same sample also yield this CDR3. The chain joins TRBV2 to TRBJ2-5, with unresolved D. Germline V gene sequence: CDR1 SNHLY, CDR2 FYNNEI. The CDR3 is 13 residues long. With 2 bases removed from V and 1 base from J, the gap between germline ends came to 5 bases. DNA for the CDR3: TGTGCCAGCAGTGAATCGGTCCAAGAGACCCAGTACTTC. As protein: CASSESVQETQYF. The variable domain in full, with the rest retrieved from reference TRBV2 and TRBJ2-5, is EPEVTQTPSHQVTQMGQEVILRCVPISNHLYFYWYRQILGQKVEFLVSFYNNEISEKSEIFDDQFSVERPDGSNFTLKIRSTKLEDSAMYFCASSESVQETQYFGPGTRLLVL.

This sequence joins TRBV5-4 and TRBJ2-1, with TRBD2 identical over 7 bases. The CDR3 is 18 amino acids. The V segment lost 3 bases and the J segment 4 bases; nucleotides outside the gene matches: 16. Germline lookup yields CDR1 SGHNT and CDR2 YYREEE (reference sequence). CDR3 DNA sequence: TGTGCCAGCAGCTCCGAATCGGGCGGGAGCCCCGGGTACAATGAGCAGTTCTTC. It specifies CASSSESGGSPGYNEQFF.

The chain links TRBV5-1 to TRBJ2-7, with 10 positions matching TRBD2. J gave up 5 bases and V 4 bases, and 6 bases lay outside the gene matches. This CDR3 is built from 14 residues. In germline, CDR1 is SGHRS, CDR2 YFSETQ. CDR3 in amino acids: CASSDASGSHEQYF. DNA of the CDR3: TGCGCCAGCAGCGACGCTAGCGGGAGCCACGAGCAGTACTTC. Full variable domain (remainder filled in from reference TRBV5-1 and TRBJ2-7): KAGVTQTPRYLIKTRGQQVTLSCSPISGHRSVSWYQQTPGQGLQFLFEYFSETQRNKGNFPGRFSGRQFSNSRSEMNVSTLELGDSALYLCASSDASGSHEQYFGPGTRLTVT.

The chain couples TRBV5-6 to TRBJ2-7; D is undetermined. The CDR3 consists of 11 residues. The germline CDR1 and CDR2 sequences are SGHDT and YYEEEE. The V and J ends lost 2 bases and 3 bases respectively, with 3 bases between them. The CDR3 coding sequence is TGTGCCAGCAGCTTCGACTACGAGCAGTACTTC. Translated: CASSFDYEQYF.

The chain links TRBV5-1 to TRBJ1-3; perhaps TRBD1 as D (5 bases). V gave up 4 bases and J gave up 2 bases, with 10 bases separating them. The CDR3 sequence is 14 residues long. CDR1 is SGHRS and CDR2 is YFSETQ in the germline V gene. DNA for the CDR3: TGCGCCAGCAGCGGGGGAATGACTGGAAACACCATATATTTT. Residues: CASSGGMTGNTIYF. The full variable domain, with the rest looked up from reference TRBV5-1 and TRBJ1-3, is KAGVTQTPRYLIKTRGQQVTLSCSPISGHRSVSWYQQTPGQGLQFLFEYFSETQRNKGNFPGRFSGRQFSNSRSEMNVSTLELGDSALYLCASSGGMTGNTIYFGEGSWLTVV.

The rearrangement uses TRBV9 and TRBJ2-5; 7 bases fit TRBD1. The closer fit of TRBJ2-7 to the DNA end suggests the J call may be wrong. Germline CDR1 SGDLS, CDR2 YYNGEE. The CDR3 runs to 15 residues. CDR3 loop: CASSASGTASYEQYF. CDR3 bases: TGTGCCAGCAGCGCATCCGGGACAGCCTCCTACGAGCAGTACTTC.

The rearrangement joins TRBV5-4 to TRBJ2-2; TRBD1 is a possible D gene (6 bases). Trimming removed 5 bases at V and 6 bases at J, with 17 bases between. This CDR3 has 15 residues. From germline, CDR1 is SGHNT and CDR2 YYREEE (reference sequence). The CDR3 here is CASRWGTSGAGELFF. The CDR3 region has the DNA TGTGCCAGCAGATGGGGGACATCCGGGGCCGGGGAGCTGTTTTTT.

The chain is built from TRBV6-4 and TRBJ2-7; 8 bases align to TRBD1. J gave up 6 bases and V 6 bases, and 13 bases lay outside the gene matches. CDR1 MRHNA and CDR2 SNTAGT come from the germline V gene. The CDR3 has 15 residues. CDR3 region: CASRDLLRGQAEQYF. The CDR3, as DNA: TGTGCCAGCAGGGACCTACTAAGGGGACAGGCCGAGCAGTACTTC.

This rearrangement joins TRBV7-9 to TRBJ1-3; D is uncertain. The germline gives CDR1 SEHNR, CDR2 FQNEAQ (reference sequence). The CDR3 has 12 amino acids. Trimming shortened V by 5 bases and J by 8 bases, and 10 bases separated the two germline ends. The CDR3 sequence: CASSPTGDTIYF. CDR3 nucleotide sequence: TGTGCCAGCAGCCCCACTGGGGACACCATATATTTT. Combining the CDR3 with reference TRBV7-9 and TRBJ1-3 gives the whole variable domain DTGVSQNPRHKITKRGQNVTFRCDPISEHNRLYWYRQTLGQGPEFLTYFQNEAQLEKSRLLSDRFSAERPKGSFSTLEIQRTEQGDSAMYLCASSPTGDTIYFGEGSWLTVV.

This clone was counted a single time. The V gene is TRBV18, the J gene TRBJ2-7; D might be TRBD1 (6 bases). Trimming stripped 3 bases from V and 5 bases from J, with 14 bases between. This CDR3 spans 14 amino acids. Germline CDR1 is KGHSH and CDR2 is LQKENI. This CDR3 is CASSPTGRGHEQYF. In nucleotides, the CDR3 is TGTGCCAGCTCACCGACGGGCAGGGGCCACGAGCAGTACTTC. Full variable domain (rest looked up from reference TRBV18 and TRBJ2-7): NAGVMQNPRHLVRRRGQEARLRCSPMKGHSHVYWYRQLPEEGLKFMVYLQKENIIDESGMPKERFSAEFPKEGPSILRIQQVVRGDSAAYFCASSPTGRGHEQYFGPGTRLTVT.

The rearrangement uses TRBV19 and TRBJ2-7, with TRBD2 identical over 12 bases. Germline V gene lookup returns CDR1 LNHDA and CDR2 SQIVND (reference sequence). The CDR3 spans 17 residues. Trimming removed 3 bases from V and 7 bases from J; junction bases left unmatched: 13. CDR3 sequence (DNA): TGTGCCAGTAGTATCGCCTTCGCTAGCGGGAGGGCCGGTGAGCAGTACTTC. This translates into CASSIAFASGRAGEQYF.

This chain uses TRBV28 with TRBJ2-2, with D uncertain. The V end lost 3 bases, the J end lost 1 base, and 9 bases lay between the germline ends. The germline V gene has CDR1 MDHEN and CDR2 SYDVKM. CDR3 length: 15 residues. The CDR3 nucleotides are TGTGCCAGCAGTTTGTGGTCAGGGAACACCGGGGAGCTGTTTTTT. Residues: CASSLWSGNTGELFF.

The gene calls are TRBV14 and TRBJ1-1, with no clear D. Per the germline V gene, CDR1 is SGHDN and CDR2 is FVKESK. This CDR3 is built from 15 residues. Trimming took 1 base from V and 1 from J, leaving 10 bases between them. CDR3 sequence: CASSQVSRKNTEAFF. The CDR3 nucleotides read TGTGCCAGCAGCCAAGTAAGCAGGAAGAACACTGAAGCTTTCTTT.